This T cell receptor beta chain originates from a study of T cells in Graves' hyperthyroidism and ophthalmopathy. At the level of the study: Peripheral blood samples were taken at initial diagnosis, prior to any treatment.

On the basis of clinical symptoms, serum thyroxine and TRAb, thyroid ultrasound and orbital computed tomography, diagnoses were made. CDR3 size: 15 residues. Per germline, CDR1 LNHNV and CDR2 YYDKDF (reference sequence). Trimming stripped 6 bases from V and 9 bases from J, with 21 bases between. This clonotype was seen many times. Amplification yielded TCR beta CDR3 regions, with RNA transcripts as the source. The HTBI set primed first-round TCR CDR3 RT-PCR. MiXCR, run by TCRdb on the multiplex PCR reads, gives a single entry per CDR3 protein. The sample records some 800,000 distinct CDR3 sequences, 38% being singletons.

Specimen: blood. The V and J genes are TRBV15 and TRBJ1-3; D might be TRBD1 (5 bases). The sequence was obtained from a young man with Graves' hyperthyroidism. The CDR3 loop is CATRRSPGPSGTIYF. DNA of the CDR3: TGTGCCACCAGACGATCCCCGGGACCTTCGGGCACCATATATTTT. Drawing the rest from reference TRBV15 and TRBJ1-3, the complete variable domain is DAMVIQNPRYQVTQFGKPVTLSCSQTLNHNVMYWYQQKSSQAPKLLFHYYDKDFNNEADTPDNFQSRRPNTSFCFLDIRSPGLGDTAMYLCATRRSPGPSGTIYFGEGSWLTVV.